The rows below give T cell receptor beta chains drawn from one sample of a study of blood T cell repertoires in COVID-19. The assay was immunoSEQ multiplex PCR, and TCRdb's table has in-frame clones only and misses some. This table holds around 56,000 clones, about 89% found once. What was sequenced was peripheral blood. Receptor source: a woman in her sixties or seventies with active or convalescent COVID-19. The CDR3 runs from the conserved cysteine through the conserved F or W. A D gene is named only where the DNA matches it firmly. The size of a clone is reported for some rows only, either as once, few or many, or as a class for expanded clones.

v_gene	abundance	j_gene	len	d_gene	CDR3nt	CDR3aa
TRBV6-2/TRBV6-3	.	TRBJ2-1	16	.	TGTGCCAGCAGTGACCCGGGTCCGAGCTCCTACAATGAGCAGTTCTTC	CASSDPGPSSYNEQFF
TRBV12-3/TRBV12-4	.	TRBJ2-5	11	.	TGTGCCAGCAGCAGAGGCGAGACCCAGTACTTC	CASSRGETQYF
TRBV7-2	few	TRBJ1-2	14	.	TGTGCCAGCAGCTTAGACGCAGGCTTCAATGGCTACACCTTC	CASSLDAGFNGYTF
TRBV24-1	.	TRBJ2-3	15	.	TGTGCCACCAGTGATCCAGGGGTTTCCACAGATACGCAGTATTTT	CATSDPGVSTDTQYF
TRBV13	.	TRBJ2-5	15	TRBD2	TGTGCCAGCAGCTTACTGCGGGGGGGCCGGGAGACCCAGTACTTC	CASSLLRGGRETQYF
TRBV11-2	once	TRBJ2-3	14	TRBD1	TGTGCCAGCAGCTTAGGGACAGGGGCCGATACGCAGTATTTT	CASSLGTGADTQYF
TRBV10-3	.	TRBJ2-7	15	.	TGTGCCATCAGTGTTGGGCCGGGGATCTCCTACGAGCAGTACTTC	CAISVGPGISYEQYF
TRBV7-2	once	TRBJ2-1	15	.	TGTGCCAGCAGCTTAGGGGGTGGGAGTGGCGATGAGCAGTTCTTC	CASSLGGGSGDEQFF
TRBV28	.	TRBJ1-1	15	.	TGTGCCAGCACCTTTCCGGGAGGTGAGAACACTGAAGCTTTCTTT	CASTFPGGENTEAFF
TRBV25-1	once	TRBJ1-4	15	.	TGTGCCAGCAGGGGGGGGGCTCGGTCGTTTGAAAAACTGTTTTTT	CASRGGARSFEKLFF
TRBV5-1	.	TRBJ1-5	15	.	TGCGCCAGCAGCTGGGGCGGGGGGCGAGATCAGCCCCAGCATTTT	CASSWGGGRDQPQHF
TRBV6-5	.	TRBJ1-2	15	.	TGTGCCAGCAGTTCCAGATCATGGACTGATTATGGCTACACCTTC	CASSSRSWTDYGYTF
TRBV6-5	.	TRBJ2-2	16	TRBD2	TGTGCCAGCAGTTACACCACTAGCGTTCGAACCGGGGAGCTGTTTTTT	CASSYTTSVRTGELFF
TRBV13	.	TRBJ2-3	15	TRBD2	TGTGCCAGCAGCTCCGGACTAGCTAGCACAGATACGCAGTATTTT	CASSSGLASTDTQYF
TRBV3-1/TRBV3-2	.	TRBJ1-2	15	.	TGTGCCAGCAGCCGTTGGGTGGAGGGAGCGGACGGCTACACCTTC	CASSRWVEGADGYTF
TRBV6-5	.	TRBJ2-1	14	TRBD2	TGTGCCAGCAGTTACTTTTTCGGGGAGGGTGAGCAGTTCTTC	CASSYFFGEGEQFF
TRBV6-2/TRBV6-3	.	TRBJ2-2	15	.	TGTGCCAGCAGTTACTCGACCGGGTCCACCGGGGAGCTGTTTTTT	CASSYSTGSTGELFF
TRBV5-4	.	TRBJ1-5	13	.	TGTGCCAGCAGTAAACAGGGTACTCAGCCCCAGCATTTT	CASSKQGTQPQHF